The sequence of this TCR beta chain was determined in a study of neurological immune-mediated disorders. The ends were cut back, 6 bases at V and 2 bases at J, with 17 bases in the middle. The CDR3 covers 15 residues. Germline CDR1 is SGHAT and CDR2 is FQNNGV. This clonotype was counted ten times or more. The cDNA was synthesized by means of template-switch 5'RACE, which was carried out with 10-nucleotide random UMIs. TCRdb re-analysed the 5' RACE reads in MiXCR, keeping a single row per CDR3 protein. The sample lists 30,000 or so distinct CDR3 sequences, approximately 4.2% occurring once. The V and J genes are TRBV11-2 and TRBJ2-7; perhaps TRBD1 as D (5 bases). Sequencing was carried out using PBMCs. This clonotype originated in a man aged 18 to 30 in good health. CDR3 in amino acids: CASRTPQAGTYEQYF. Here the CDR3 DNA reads TGTGCCAGCAGGACTCCTCAGGCAGGGACCTACGAGCAGTACTTC.